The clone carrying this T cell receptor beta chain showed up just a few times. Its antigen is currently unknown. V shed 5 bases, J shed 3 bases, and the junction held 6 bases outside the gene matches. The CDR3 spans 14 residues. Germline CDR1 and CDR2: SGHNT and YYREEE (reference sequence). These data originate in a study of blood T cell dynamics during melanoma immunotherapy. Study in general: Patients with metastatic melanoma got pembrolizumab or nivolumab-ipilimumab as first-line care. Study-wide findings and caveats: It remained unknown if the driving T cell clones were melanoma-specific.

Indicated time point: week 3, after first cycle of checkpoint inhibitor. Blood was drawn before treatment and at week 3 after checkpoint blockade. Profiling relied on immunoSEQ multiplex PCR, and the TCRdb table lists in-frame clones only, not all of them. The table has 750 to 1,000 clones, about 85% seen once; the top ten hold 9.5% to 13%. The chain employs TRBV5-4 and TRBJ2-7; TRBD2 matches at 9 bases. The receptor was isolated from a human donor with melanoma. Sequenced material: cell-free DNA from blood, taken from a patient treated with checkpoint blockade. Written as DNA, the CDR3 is TGTGCCAGCAGTTTAGCGGGAGTTGGCTACGAGCAGTACTTC. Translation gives CASSLAGVGYEQYF. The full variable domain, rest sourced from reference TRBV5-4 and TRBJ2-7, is ETGVTQSPTHLIKTRGQQVTLRCSSQSGHNTVSWYQQALGQGPQFIFQYYREEENGRGNFPPRFSGLQFPNYSSELNVNALELDDSALYLCASSLAGVGYEQYFGPGTRLTVT.